This T cell receptor beta chain appears in the sequencing data of a study of cytomegalovirus exposure and HLA in healthy donors. Use of 60 Vbeta and 13 Jbeta primers characterized the PCR. Generated by immunoSEQ multiplex PCR, the TCRdb table keeps only in-frame clones and is missing some. There are over 100,000 clones in the sample; around 10% occur only once, and more than 5% lies in the top ten. This clone has a handful of counts. Its target is unknown. General study points: The classifier reportedly diagnosed cytomegalovirus status with high specificity and sensitivity. The productive fraction for most TCR beta V segments was about 87% or about 30% in an earlier analysis. V- and J-gene trimming of TCR beta was linked (in a later analysis) to a missense DCLRE1C variant.

The sequenced sample was PBMCs. This sequence originates from a man in his forties in good health and CMV-seropositive.

The CDR3 spells CASSNTGADQNTGELFF. In DNA form, the CDR3 reads TGTGCCAGCAGTAATACTGGGGCGGACCAGAACACCGGGGAGCTGTTTTTT. This rearrangement joins TRBV27 to TRBJ2-2, with a tentative D call TRBD1 (5 bases). V shed 5 bases and J shed 1 base, with 17 bases lying between them. This CDR3 is 17 amino acids long. Germline V gene sequence: CDR1 MNHEY, CDR2 SMNVEV (reference sequence).